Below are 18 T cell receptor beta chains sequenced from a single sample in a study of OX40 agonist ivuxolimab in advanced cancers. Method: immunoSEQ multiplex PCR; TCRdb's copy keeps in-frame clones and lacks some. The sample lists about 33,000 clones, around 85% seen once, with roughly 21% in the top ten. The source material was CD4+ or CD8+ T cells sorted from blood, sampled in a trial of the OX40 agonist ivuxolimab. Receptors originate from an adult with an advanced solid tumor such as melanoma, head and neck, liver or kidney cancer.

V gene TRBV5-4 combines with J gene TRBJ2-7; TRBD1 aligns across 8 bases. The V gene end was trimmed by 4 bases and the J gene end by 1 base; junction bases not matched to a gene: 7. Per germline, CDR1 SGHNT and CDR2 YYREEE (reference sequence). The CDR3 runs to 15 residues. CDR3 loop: CASSLPGQGSYEQYF. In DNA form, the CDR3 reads TGTGCCAGCAGCCTTCCTGGACAGGGATCCTACGAGCAGTACTTC.

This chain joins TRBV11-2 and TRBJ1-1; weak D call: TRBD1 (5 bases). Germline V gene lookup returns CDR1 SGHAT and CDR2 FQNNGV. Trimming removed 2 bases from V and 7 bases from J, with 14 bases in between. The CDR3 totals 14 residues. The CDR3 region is CASSLRGNFYEAFF. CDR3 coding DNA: TGTGCCAGCAGCTTAAGGGGAAACTTTTATGAAGCTTTCTTT.

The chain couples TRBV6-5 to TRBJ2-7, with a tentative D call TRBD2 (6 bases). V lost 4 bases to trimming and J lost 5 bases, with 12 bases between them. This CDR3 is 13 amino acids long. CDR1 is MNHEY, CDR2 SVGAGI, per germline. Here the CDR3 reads CASSLEGGDEQYF. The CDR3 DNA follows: TGTGCCAGCAGTTTAGAGGGCGGGGACGAGCAGTACTTC.

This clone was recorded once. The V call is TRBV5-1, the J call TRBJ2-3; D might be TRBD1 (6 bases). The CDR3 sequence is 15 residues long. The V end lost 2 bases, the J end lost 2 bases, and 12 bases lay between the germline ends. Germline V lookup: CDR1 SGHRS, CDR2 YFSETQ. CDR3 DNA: TGCGCCAGCAGCTTTTCGGGACACCTCACAGATACGCAGTATTTT. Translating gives CASSFSGHLTDTQYF.

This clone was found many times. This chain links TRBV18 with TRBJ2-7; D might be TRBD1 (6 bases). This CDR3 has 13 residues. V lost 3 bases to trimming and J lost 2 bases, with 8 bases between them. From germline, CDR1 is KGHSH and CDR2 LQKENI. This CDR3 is CASSPDSPYEQYF. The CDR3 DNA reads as TGTGCCAGCTCACCGGACAGCCCCTACGAGCAGTACTTC.

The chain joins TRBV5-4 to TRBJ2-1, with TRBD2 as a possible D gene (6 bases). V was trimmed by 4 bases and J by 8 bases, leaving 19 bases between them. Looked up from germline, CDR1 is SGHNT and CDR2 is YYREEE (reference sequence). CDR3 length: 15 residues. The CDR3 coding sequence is TGTGCCAGCAGCCCGGATGCGGGATTCGGCTATGAGCAGTTCTTC. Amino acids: CASSPDAGFGYEQFF. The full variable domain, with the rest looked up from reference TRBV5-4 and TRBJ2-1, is ETGVTQSPTHLIKTRGQQVTLRCSSQSGHNTVSWYQQALGQGPQFIFQYYREEENGRGNFPPRFSGLQFPNYSSELNVNALELDDSALYLCASSPDAGFGYEQFFGPGTRLTVL.

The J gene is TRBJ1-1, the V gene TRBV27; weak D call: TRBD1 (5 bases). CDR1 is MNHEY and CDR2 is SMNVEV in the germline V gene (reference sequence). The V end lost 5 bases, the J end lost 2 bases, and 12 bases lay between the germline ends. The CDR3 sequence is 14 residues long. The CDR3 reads CASSTPGTNTEAFF. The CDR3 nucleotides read TGTGCCAGCAGTACCCCAGGGACCAACACTGAAGCTTTCTTT.

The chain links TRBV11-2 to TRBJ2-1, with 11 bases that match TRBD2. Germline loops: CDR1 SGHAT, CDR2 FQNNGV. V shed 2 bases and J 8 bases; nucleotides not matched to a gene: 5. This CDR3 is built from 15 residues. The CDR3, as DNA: TGTGCCAGCAGCTTAACTAGCGGGAGCGGCGATGAGCAGTTCTTC. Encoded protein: CASSLTSGSGDEQFF.

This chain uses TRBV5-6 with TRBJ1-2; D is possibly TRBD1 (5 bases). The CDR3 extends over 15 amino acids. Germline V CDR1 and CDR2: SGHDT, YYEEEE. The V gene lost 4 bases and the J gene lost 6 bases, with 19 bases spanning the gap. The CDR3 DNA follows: TGTGCCAGCAGCGGCTGGGACGGATTAGGCCATGGCTACACCTTC. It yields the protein CASSGWDGLGHGYTF.

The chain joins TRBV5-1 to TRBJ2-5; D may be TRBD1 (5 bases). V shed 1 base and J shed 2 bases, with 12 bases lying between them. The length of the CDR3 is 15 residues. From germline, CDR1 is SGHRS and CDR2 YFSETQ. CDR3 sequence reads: CASSLLTGLQETQYF. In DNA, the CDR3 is TGCGCCAGCAGCTTGTTAACAGGTTTGCAAGAGACCCAGTACTTC. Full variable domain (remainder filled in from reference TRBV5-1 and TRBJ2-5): KAGVTQTPRYLIKTRGQQVTLSCSPISGHRSVSWYQQTPGQGLQFLFEYFSETQRNKGNFPGRFSGRQFSNSRSEMNVSTLELGDSALYLCASSLLTGLQETQYFGPGTRLLVL.

This CDR3 reads CASSSDKGVSEQYF. As DNA, the CDR3 is TGTGCCAGCAGCTCAGACAAAGGTGTCTCCGAGCAGTACTTC. The chain is built from TRBV7-3 and TRBJ2-7, with D unresolved. Trimming took off 4 bases at V and 6 bases at J, with 16 bases between the two ends. Per germline, CDR1 SGHTA and CDR2 FQGTGA. The CDR3 length is 14 residues.

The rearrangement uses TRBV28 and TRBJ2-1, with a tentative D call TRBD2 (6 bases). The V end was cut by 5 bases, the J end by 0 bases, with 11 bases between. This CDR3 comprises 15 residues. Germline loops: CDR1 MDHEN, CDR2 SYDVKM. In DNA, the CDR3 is TGTGCCAGCAGTGCTAGCGCCCACTCCTACAATGAGCAGTTCTTC. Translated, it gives CASSASAHSYNEQFF.

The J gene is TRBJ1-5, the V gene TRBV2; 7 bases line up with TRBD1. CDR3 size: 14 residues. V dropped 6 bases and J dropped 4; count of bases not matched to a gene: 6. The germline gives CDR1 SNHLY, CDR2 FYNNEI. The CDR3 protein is CASSQTGINQPQHF. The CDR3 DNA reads TGTGCCAGCAGCCAGACAGGGATTAATCAGCCCCAGCATTTT.

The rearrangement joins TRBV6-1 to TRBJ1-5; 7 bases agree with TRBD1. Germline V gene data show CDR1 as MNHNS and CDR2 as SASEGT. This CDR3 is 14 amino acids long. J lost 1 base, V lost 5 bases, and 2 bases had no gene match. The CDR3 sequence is CASSKTGSNQPQHF. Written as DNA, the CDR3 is TGTGCCAGCAGTAAGACAGGGAGCAATCAGCCCCAGCATTTT.

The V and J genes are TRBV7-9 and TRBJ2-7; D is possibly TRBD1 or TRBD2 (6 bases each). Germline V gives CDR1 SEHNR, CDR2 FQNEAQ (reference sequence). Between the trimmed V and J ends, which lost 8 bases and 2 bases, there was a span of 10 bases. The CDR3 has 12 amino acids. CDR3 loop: CASGGLPYEQYF. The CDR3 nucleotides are TGTGCCAGCGGGGGGCTCCCCTACGAGCAGTACTTC.

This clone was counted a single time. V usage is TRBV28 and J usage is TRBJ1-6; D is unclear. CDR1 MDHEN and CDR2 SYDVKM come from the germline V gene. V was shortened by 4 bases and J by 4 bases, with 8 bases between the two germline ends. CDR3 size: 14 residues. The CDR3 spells CASSWRGYNSPLHF. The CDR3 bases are TGTGCCAGCAGTTGGCGCGGGTATAATTCACCCCTCCACTTT.

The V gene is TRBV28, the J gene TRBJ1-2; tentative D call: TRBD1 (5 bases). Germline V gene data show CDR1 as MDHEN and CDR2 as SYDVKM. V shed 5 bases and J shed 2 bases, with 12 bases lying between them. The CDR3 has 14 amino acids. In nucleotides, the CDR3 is TGTGCCAGCAGTATAAGGGACGGGAACTATGGCTACACCTTC. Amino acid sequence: CASSIRDGNYGYTF.

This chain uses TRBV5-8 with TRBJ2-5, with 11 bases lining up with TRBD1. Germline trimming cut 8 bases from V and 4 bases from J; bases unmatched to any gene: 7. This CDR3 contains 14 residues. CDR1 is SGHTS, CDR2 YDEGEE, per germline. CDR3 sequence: CASPGTGGRETQYF. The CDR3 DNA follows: TGTGCCAGTCCCGGGACAGGGGGGAGAGAGACCCAGTACTTC.